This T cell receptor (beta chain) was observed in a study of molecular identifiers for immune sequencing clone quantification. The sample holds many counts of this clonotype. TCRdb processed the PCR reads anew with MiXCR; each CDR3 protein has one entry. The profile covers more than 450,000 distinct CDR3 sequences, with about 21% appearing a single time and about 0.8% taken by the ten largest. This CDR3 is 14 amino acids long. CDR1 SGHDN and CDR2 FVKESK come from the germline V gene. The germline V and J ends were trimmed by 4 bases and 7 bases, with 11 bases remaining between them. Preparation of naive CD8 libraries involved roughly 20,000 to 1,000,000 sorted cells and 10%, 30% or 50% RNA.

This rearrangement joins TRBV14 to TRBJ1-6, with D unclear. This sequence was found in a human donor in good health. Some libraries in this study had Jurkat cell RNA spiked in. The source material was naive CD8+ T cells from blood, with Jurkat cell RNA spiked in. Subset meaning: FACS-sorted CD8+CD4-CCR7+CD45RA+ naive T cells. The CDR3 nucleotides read TGTGCCAGCAGCCCATACGGAGGAAATTCACCCCTCCACTTT. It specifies CASSPYGGNSPLHF.